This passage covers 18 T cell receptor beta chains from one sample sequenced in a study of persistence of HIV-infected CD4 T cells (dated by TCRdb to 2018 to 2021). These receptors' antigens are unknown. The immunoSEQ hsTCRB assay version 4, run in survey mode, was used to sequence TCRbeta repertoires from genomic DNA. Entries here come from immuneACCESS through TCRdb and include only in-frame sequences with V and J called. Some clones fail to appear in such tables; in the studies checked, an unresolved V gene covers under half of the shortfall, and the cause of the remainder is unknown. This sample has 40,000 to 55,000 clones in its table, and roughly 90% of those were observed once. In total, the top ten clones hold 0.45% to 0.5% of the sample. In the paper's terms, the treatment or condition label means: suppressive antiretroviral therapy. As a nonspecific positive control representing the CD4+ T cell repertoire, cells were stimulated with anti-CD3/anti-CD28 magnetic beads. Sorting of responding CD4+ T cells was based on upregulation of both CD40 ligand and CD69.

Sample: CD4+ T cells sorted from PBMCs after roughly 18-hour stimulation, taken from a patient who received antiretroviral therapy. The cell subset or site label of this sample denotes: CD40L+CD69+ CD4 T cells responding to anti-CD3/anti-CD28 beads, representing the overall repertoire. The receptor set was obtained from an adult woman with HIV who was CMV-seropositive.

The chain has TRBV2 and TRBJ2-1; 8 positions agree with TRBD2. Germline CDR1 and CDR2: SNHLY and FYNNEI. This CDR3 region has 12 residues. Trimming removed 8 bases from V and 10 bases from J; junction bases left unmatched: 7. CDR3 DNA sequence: TGTGCCAGCGGTAGCGGGGTACGCGAGCAGTTCTTC. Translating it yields CASGSGVREQFF.

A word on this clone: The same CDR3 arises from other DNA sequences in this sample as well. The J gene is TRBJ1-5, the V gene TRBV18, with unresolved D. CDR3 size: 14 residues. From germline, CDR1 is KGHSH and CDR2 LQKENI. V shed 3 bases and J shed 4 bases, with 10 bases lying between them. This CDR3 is CASSPGQSNQPQHF. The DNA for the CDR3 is TGTGCCAGCTCACCGGGCCAGTCGAATCAGCCCCAGCATTTT.

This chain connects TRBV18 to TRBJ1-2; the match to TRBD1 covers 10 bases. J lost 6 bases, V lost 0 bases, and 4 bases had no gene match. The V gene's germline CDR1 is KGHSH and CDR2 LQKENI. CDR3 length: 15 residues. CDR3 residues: CASSPPGQGRNGYTF. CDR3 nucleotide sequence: TGTGCCAGCTCACCACCGGGACAGGGGCGGAATGGCTACACCTTC.

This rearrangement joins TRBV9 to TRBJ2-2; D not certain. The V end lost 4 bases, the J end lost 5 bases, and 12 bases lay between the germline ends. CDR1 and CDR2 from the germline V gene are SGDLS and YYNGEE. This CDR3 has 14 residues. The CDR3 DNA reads TGTGCCAGCAGCCCGACGCTCATTACCGGGGAGCTGTTTTTT. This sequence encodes CASSPTLITGELFF.

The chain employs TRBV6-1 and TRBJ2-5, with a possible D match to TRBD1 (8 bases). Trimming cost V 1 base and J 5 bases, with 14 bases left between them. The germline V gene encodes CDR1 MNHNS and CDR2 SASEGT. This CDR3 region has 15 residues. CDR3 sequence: CASSEDDRGGETQYF. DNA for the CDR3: TGTGCCAGCAGTGAAGACGACAGGGGAGGGGAGACCCAGTACTTC.

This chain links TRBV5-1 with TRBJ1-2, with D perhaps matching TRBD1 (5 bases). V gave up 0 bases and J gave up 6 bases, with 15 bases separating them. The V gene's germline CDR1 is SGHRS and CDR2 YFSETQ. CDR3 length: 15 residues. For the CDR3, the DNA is TGCGCCAGCAGCTTGGGCGTCCAGGGAATTAATGGCTACACCTTC. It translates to CASSLGVQGINGYTF.

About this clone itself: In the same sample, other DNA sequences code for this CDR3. CDR3 protein: CSASQDTEAFF. The CDR3 coding sequence is TGCAGTGCTAGCCAAGACACTGAAGCTTTCTTT. The chain has TRBV20-1 and TRBJ1-1; D call uncertain. Germline V CDR1 and CDR2: DFQATT, SNEGSKA (reference sequence). The CDR3 runs to 11 residues. V lost 3 bases to trimming and J lost 3 bases, with 5 bases between them.

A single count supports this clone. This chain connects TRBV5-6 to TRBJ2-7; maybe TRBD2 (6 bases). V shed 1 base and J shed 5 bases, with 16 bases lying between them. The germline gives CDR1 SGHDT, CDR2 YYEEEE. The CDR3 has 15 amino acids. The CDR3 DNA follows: TGTGCCAGCAGCTTGCCCCTATTAGGCGGGGACGAGCAGTACGTC. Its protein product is CASSLPLLGGDEQYV.

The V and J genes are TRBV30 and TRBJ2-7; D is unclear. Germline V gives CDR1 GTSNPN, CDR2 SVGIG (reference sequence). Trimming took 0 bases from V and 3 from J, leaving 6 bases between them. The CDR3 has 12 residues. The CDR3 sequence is CAWSVAGYEQYV. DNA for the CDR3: TGTGCCTGGAGTGTAGCAGGCTACGAGCAGTACGTC.

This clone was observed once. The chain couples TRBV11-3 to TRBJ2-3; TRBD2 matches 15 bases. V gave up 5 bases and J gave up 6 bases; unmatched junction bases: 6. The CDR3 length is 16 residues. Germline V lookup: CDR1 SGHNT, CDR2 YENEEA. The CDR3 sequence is CASSQGLAGGPDTQYF. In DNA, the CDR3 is TGTGCCAGCAGCCAAGGACTAGCGGGGGGGCCTGATACGCAGTATTTT. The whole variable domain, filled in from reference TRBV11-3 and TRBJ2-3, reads EAGVVQSPRYKIIEKKQPVAFWCNPISGHNTLYWYLQNLGQGPELLIRYENEEAVDDSQLPKDRFSAERLKGVDSTLKIQPAELGDSAVYLCASSQGLAGGPDTQYFGPGTRLTVL.

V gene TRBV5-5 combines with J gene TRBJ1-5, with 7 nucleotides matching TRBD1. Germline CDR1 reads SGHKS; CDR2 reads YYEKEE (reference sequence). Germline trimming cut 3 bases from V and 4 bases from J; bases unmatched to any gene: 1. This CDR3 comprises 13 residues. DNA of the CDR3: TGTGCCAGCAGCTGGGACAGAAATCAGCCCCAGCATTTT. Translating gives CASSWDRNQPQHF.

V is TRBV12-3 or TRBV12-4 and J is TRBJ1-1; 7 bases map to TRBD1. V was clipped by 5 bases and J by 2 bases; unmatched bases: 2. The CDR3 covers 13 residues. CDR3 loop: CASSRDSNTEAFF. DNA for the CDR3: TGTGCCAGCAGTCGGGACAGCAACACTGAAGCTTTCTTT.

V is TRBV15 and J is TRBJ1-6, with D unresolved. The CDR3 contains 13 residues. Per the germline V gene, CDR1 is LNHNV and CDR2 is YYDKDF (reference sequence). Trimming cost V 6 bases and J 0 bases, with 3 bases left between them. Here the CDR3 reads CATRSSYNSPLHF. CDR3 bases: TGTGCCACCAGAAGCTCCTATAATTCACCCCTCCACTTT.

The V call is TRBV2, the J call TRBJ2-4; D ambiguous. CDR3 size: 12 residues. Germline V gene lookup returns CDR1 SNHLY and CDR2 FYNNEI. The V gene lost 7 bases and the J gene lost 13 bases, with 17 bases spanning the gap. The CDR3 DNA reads TGTGCCAGCACACGGCCCCGCTCCCCCCAGTACTTC. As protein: CASTRPRSPQYF.

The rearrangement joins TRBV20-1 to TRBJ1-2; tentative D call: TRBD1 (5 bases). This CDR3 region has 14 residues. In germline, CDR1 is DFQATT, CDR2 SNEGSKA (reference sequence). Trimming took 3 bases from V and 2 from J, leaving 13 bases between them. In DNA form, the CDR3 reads TGCAGTGCTAGTGTCGGGGGAAAAAACTATGGCTACACCTTC. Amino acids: CSASVGGKNYGYTF.

The CDR3 spells CASKGGSSYNEQFF. In nucleotides, the CDR3 is TGTGCCAGCAAAGGGGGGAGCTCCTACAATGAGCAGTTCTTC. This sequence joins TRBV6-5 and TRBJ2-1; either TRBD1 or TRBD2 may supply D (6 bases each). This CDR3 is 14 amino acids long. The germline V and J ends were trimmed by 7 bases and 0 bases, with 10 bases remaining between them. CDR1 is MNHEY, CDR2 SVGAGI, per germline.

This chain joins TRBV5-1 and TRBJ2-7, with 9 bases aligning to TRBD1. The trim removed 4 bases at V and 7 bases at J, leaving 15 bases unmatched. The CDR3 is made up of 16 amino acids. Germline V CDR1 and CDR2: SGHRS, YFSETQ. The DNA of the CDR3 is TGCGCCAGCAGCCCCGAATTTGGGACAGGGATGGAGGAGCAGTACTTC. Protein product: CASSPEFGTGMEEQYF.

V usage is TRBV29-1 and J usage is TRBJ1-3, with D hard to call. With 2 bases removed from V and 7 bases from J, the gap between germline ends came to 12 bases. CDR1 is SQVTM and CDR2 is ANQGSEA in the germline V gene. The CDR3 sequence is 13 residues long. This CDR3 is CSVESRDLNTIYF. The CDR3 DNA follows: TGCAGCGTTGAAAGCAGAGATTTGAACACCATATATTTT.